This T cell receptor beta chain is drawn from a study of blood T cell repertoires in COVID-19. Some clones are missing from TCRdb's copy, which holds only in-frame ones; the method was immunoSEQ multiplex PCR. The table lists more than 45,000 clones, about 90% of them singletons, with 22% in the top ten. Germline lookup yields CDR1 MGHDK and CDR2 SYGVNS. This CDR3 comprises 12 residues. V was pared by 2 bases and J by 6 bases, with 5 bases between. Sequencing input: peripheral blood. This chain uses TRBV25-1 with TRBJ1-5; weak D call: TRBD1 (5 bases). The receptor's source is a woman over 75 with COVID-19, enrolled during active disease. The chain's CDR3 is CASSEQGQPQHF. As DNA, the CDR3 is TGTGCCAGCAGTGAACAGGGTCAGCCCCAGCATTTT.